Listed below are T cell receptor beta chains from one sample, sequenced in a study of Ad26.COV2.S vaccination and SARS-CoV-2 variants. The data were produced by immunoSEQ multiplex PCR, yet TCRdb's version contains in-frame clones alone and is incomplete. The sample records 380,000 or so clones, approximately 90% being singletons. This sample comprised peripheral blood, obtained in a trial of Ad26.COV2.S vaccine versus placebo. The receptors shown here come from a person between 18 and 65 years old who received the Ad26.COV2.S COVID-19 vaccine or a placebo. The CDR3 runs from the conserved cysteine through the conserved F or W. Each record gives: V gene, J gene, clone size, D gene, CDR3 DNA, CDR3 protein. A D gene is named only where the DNA matches it firmly. Clone size is given for some rows only: seen once, a few or many times, or a class if the clone is expanded.

TRBV6-6	TRBJ2-1	-	TRBD1	TGTGCCAGCATCGAGGGGGACAGGGTCTACAATGAGCAGTTCTTC	CASIEGDRVYNEQFF
TRBV11-2	TRBJ2-2	few	-	TGTGCCAGCAGCTTAGGGGAGAACACCGGGGAGCTGTTTTTT	CASSLGENTGELFF
TRBV6-4	TRBJ1-4	-	-	TGTGCCAGCAGGTGGACAGCCTCTCCTAATGAAAAACTGTTTTTT	CASRWTASPNEKLFF
TRBV4-2	TRBJ2-5	-	TRBD2	TGTGCCAGCAGCCAAGGGGGACTAGCGGGGGACCAAGAGACCCAGTACTTC	CASSQGGLAGDQETQYF
TRBV5-5	TRBJ2-5	-	-	TGTGCCAGCAGCTGGGGTATTGGGACCCAAGAGACCCAGTACTTC	CASSWGIGTQETQYF
TRBV7-9	TRBJ1-1	-	-	TGTGCCAGCAGCTTAGAGGGCAGGGCTCACACTGAAGCTTTCTTT	CASSLEGRAHTEAFF
TRBV7-9	TRBJ1-1	-	-	TGTGCCAGCAGTCTGGACAGCAGCACTGAAGCTTTCTTT	CASSLDSSTEAFF
TRBV7-2	TRBJ1-6	-	TRBD1	TGTGCCAGCAGCTTACGACAGGGAATAAATTCACCCCTCCACTTT	CASSLRQGINSPLHF
TRBV4-2	TRBJ1-1	-	-	TGTGCCAGCAGCCAAGATCCGATAGGAAATCTGGGGGGCACTGAAGCTTTCTTT	CASSQDPIGNLGGTEAFF
TRBV6-5	TRBJ1-3	-	-	TGTGCCAGCAGTTACAAGGGAGCGGCTGGAAACACCATATATTTT	CASSYKGAAGNTIYF
TRBV6-6	TRBJ1-5	-	TRBD1	TGTGCCAGCAGTTCCATGACAGGGAACAATCAGCCCCAGCATTTT	CASSSMTGNNQPQHF
TRBV7-8	TRBJ1-2	-	-	TGTGCCAGCAGCTTAGGAAGTACTGATCACTATGGCTACACCTTC	CASSLGSTDHYGYTF
TRBV19	TRBJ2-1	-	TRBD2	TGTGCCAGTAGTATAGGGGGAGGGAGGACCTACAATGAGCAGTTCTTC	CASSIGGGRTYNEQFF
TRBV2	TRBJ1-4	-	-	TGTGCCAGCAGTGTACGCGCACAGACAACTAATGAAAAACTGTTTTTT	CASSVRAQTTNEKLFF
TRBV3-1/TRBV3-2	TRBJ2-7	-	-	TGTGCCAGCAGCCAAGTTGGAGGCAGCAACTACGAGCAGTACTTC	CASSQVGGSNYEQYF
TRBV4-1	TRBJ1-5	-	-	TGCGCCAGCAGCCTAGACAGCACCAATCAGCCCCAGCATTTT	CASSLDSTNQPQHF
TRBV5-1	TRBJ2-7	-	-	TGCGCCAGCAAGAGTGGGTCCTACGAGCAGTACTTC	CASKSGSYEQYF
TRBV9	TRBJ1-4	-	TRBD1	TGTGCCAGCAGCACCCCTCGGACAGGGCTTAATGAAAAACTGTTTTTT	CASSTPRTGLNEKLFF
TRBV12-3/TRBV12-4	TRBJ1-1	-	-	TGTGCCAGCAGTCTCATGGGCACTGAAGCTTTCTTT	CASSLMGTEAFF
TRBV4-2	TRBJ2-6	-	TRBD1	TGTGCCAGCAGCCAGACGGGACAGGTCAACACTGGGGCCAACGTCCTGACTTTC	CASSQTGQVNTGANVLTF
TRBV30	TRBJ1-4	-	-	TGTGCCTGGAGTGTACCTGGGGTTGGAGTCCTTGTCCATGAAAAACTGTTTTTT	CAWSVPGVGVLVHEKLFF
TRBV7-2	TRBJ1-6	once	-	TGTGCCAGCAGCTTAAGGGGGGGTGGGTATTCACCCCTCCACTTT	CASSLRGGGYSPLHF
TRBV5-1	TRBJ1-1	few	-	TGCGCCAGCAGCTTACCCTCTTTGACTGAAGCTTTCTTT	CASSLPSLTEAFF
TRBV5-5	TRBJ1-2	-	-	TGTGCCAGCAGCTTCGGCGGAAACAACTATGGCTACACCTTC	CASSFGGNNYGYTF
TRBV19	TRBJ2-1	-	-	TGTGCCAGTAACTCGCGGGGAAGATACAATGAGCAGTTCTTC	CASNSRGRYNEQFF
TRBV6-5	TRBJ1-4	once	TRBD1	TGTGCCAGCGGCTACAGGGGTTTAGATGAAAAACTGTTTTTT	CASGYRGLDEKLFF
TRBV27	TRBJ1-1	-	-	TGTGCCAGCAGTACCCAGGGGCTGTACACTGAAGCTTTCTTT	CASSTQGLYTEAFF
TRBV19	TRBJ2-2	-	-	TGTGCCAGTAGTTTCGACACCGGGGAGCTGTTTTTT	CASSFDTGELFF
TRBV29-1	TRBJ2-7	-	TRBD1	TGCAGCGTTGAGGGGCAGGGGGCGTCCTACGAGCAGTACTTC	CSVEGQGASYEQYF
TRBV27	TRBJ1-6	-	-	TGTGCCAGCAGTTCCACCGGGGCAGACTATTCACCCCTCCACTTT	CASSSTGADYSPLHF
TRBV6-2/TRBV6-3	TRBJ1-1	-	-	TGTGCCAGCAGTGGTTCGTACACCCATGAAGCTTTCTTT	CASSGSYTHEAFF
TRBV6-6	TRBJ2-2	-	TRBD2	TGTGCCAGCAAAAAGCGGGACGTCACCGGGGAGCTGTTTTTT	CASKKRDVTGELFF
TRBV18	TRBJ1-3	-	TRBD1	TGTGCCAGCTCACCCCTCGGGACAGGGGGAAACACCATATATTTT	CASSPLGTGGNTIYF
TRBV7-6	TRBJ1-2	-	-	TGTGCCAGCAGCCCCACGGGTGGCTATGGCTACACCTTC	CASSPTGGYGYTF
TRBV5-1	TRBJ2-5	-	-	TGCGCCAGCAGCCCTTCACAGGGTGGAGAGACCCAGTACTTC	CASSPSQGGETQYF
TRBV10-3	TRBJ1-4	-	TRBD1	TGTGCCATCAGTGCCGGACAGGGATATAATGAAAAACTGTTTTTT	CAISAGQGYNEKLFF
TRBV6-2/TRBV6-3	TRBJ1-1	-	-	TGTGCCAGCAGTTACTTGAGGGGTAACACTGAAGCTTTCTTT	CASSYLRGNTEAFF
TRBV9	TRBJ2-5	-	-	TGTGCCAGCAGCGTAGGACGATTCCAAGAGACCCAGTACTTC	CASSVGRFQETQYF
TRBV30	TRBJ1-2	-	-	TGTGCCTGGAGCCTAAACTATGGCTACACCTTC	CAWSLNYGYTF
TRBV27	TRBJ1-2	-	-	TGTGCCAGCAGTTTATACGGGACGGGTGGCTACACCTTC	CASSLYGTGGYTF
TRBV4-1	TRBJ2-5	once	-	TGCGCCAGCAGCCAAGGTCTGGGTTCCGGAGAGACCCAGTACTTC	CASSQGLGSGETQYF
TRBV28	TRBJ1-2	-	TRBD1	TGTGCCAGCAGTTTCGGGACAGGGCGGAGGGGCTACACCTTC	CASSFGTGRRGYTF
TRBV7-3	TRBJ1-1	-	-	TGTGCCAGCAGCTTAAGCGGACGCGGAGAAGCTTTCTTT	CASSLSGRGEAFF
TRBV10-3	TRBJ1-5	-	-	TGTGCCATCAGTGTTTCGGAAGGCCGTCCCCAGCCCCAGCATTTT	CAISVSEGRPQPQHF
TRBV19	TRBJ1-4	-	TRBD1	TGTGCCAGTAGTAGACTAAACAGGGGCGGACGAGGTGGTGAAAAACTGTTTTTT	CASSRLNRGGRGGEKLFF
TRBV7-6	TRBJ2-2	-	-	TGTGCCAGCAGCTTACGACAGACGTCGAACACCGGGGAGCTGTTTTTT	CASSLRQTSNTGELFF
TRBV12-3/TRBV12-4	TRBJ2-7	-	-	TGTGCCAGCAGTCGCCCGATGGGCGAGCAGTACTTC	CASSRPMGEQYF
TRBV28	TRBJ2-5	-	-	TGTGCCAGCAGTCCCCCTGGGGTTCTAGAGACCCAGTACTTC	CASSPPGVLETQYF
TRBV6-5	TRBJ1-1	few	-	TGTGCCAGCAGTTACTCGAGTCGGGTCTCTGAAGCTTTCTTT	CASSYSSRVSEAFF
TRBV29-1	TRBJ2-3	-	TRBD1	TGCAGCGTTGGCCCCGGGCAGGGGGCGACAGATACGCAGTATTTT	CSVGPGQGATDTQYF
TRBV18	TRBJ1-1	-	-	TGTGCCAGCTCACCAAATTCGGGGAGCTATGAAGCTTTCTTT	CASSPNSGSYEAFF
TRBV7-2	TRBJ2-3	-	TRBD2	TGTGCCAGCAGCCCGACTAGCGGGGGGGATACGCAGTATTTT	CASSPTSGGDTQYF
TRBV28	TRBJ1-4	-	TRBD1	TGTGCCAGCAGTTCTTGGGCTGCCTCATTACAGGGGCTGTTTTTT	CASSSWAASLQGLFF
TRBV9	TRBJ2-1	-	TRBD2	TGTGCCAGCAGTCCCGGGACTAGCGGGAGTTGGGAGCAGTTCTTC	CASSPGTSGSWEQFF
TRBV18	TRBJ1-6	-	-	TGTGCCAGCTCACCAGACAGTGGTAATTCACCCCTCCACTTT	CASSPDSGNSPLHF
TRBV28	TRBJ1-2	-	TRBD1	TGTGCCAGCAGTGCTCCGGGACAGGCGTGGAATGGCTACACCTTC	CASSAPGQAWNGYTF
TRBV7-2	TRBJ1-4	once	TRBD1	TGTGCCAGCAGCTCCGACAGGGACGAAAAACTGTTTTTT	CASSSDRDEKLFF